The present TCR beta chain was sequenced within a study of CD8 T cells in ankylosing spondylitis. General observations from the study: Within matched ankylosing spondylitis synovial fluid, disease-linked clones were reportedly significantly enriched. Blood of patients with ankylosing spondylitis appeared to be characterized by a TCR beta motif of fewer than 10 highly homologous variants.

Concerning this clonotype itself: Its antigen is undetermined.

Looked up from germline, CDR1 is SNHLY and CDR2 is FYNNEI. The CDR3 contains 14 residues. Deletions cut 6 bases from V and 0 bases from J, with 9 bases between. It was by quantitative 5'-RACE with molecular barcodes that TCR beta libraries were made. TCRdb fed the 5' RACE reads into MiXCR, producing one record per CDR3 protein. The sample shows over 400,000 distinct CDR3 sequences, roughly 26% of them seen only once. V and J are TRBV2 and TRBJ2-1, with D unresolved. The sequencing sample was made of blood, either unsorted or a sorted T cell fraction (not recorded which). The receptor's source is a male donor with ankylosing spondylitis. The CDR3 here is CASSKVSSYNEQFF. The DNA for the CDR3 is TGTGCCAGCAGCAAGGTCAGCTCCTACAATGAGCAGTTCTTC.